This T cell receptor beta chain was recorded in a study of T cells in Graves' hyperthyroidism and ophthalmopathy (dated by TCRdb to between 2017 and 2020). Study-wide context: Peripheral blood was collected at initial diagnosis, before any treatment. In addition, the study compared T-cell repertoires in thyroid tissue and in blood from five or six Graves' hyperthyroidism patients. The paper reports TCR Vbeta CDR3 sequencing of over 120 peripheral blood samples: under 45 ophthalmopathy, approximately 74 hyperthyroidism and approximately 17 progressor patients. Once sampling was done, hyperthyroidism patients were given methimazole at a starting dose of 30 mg daily, whereas ophthalmopathy patients were given high-dose intravenous methylprednisolone. To identify TCR V-J signatures that set the groups apart, the researchers used a discovery cohort of 95 to 100 patients, made up of some 41 with Graves' ophthalmopathy and 55 to 65 with stable Graves' hyperthyroidism. Prospective prediction of ophthalmopathy was tested in an independent validation cohort of 18 to 20 hyperthyroidism patients and around 16 patients who later progressed to ophthalmopathy. The 100 discovery patients were randomly split 7:3 into training and test sets.

Results the study describes overall, beyond this receptor: In cross-validation, a model built on a 13 V-J signature told ophthalmopathy apart from stable hyperthyroidism with approximately 90% sensitivity and roughly 83% specificity, and in testing the same model reached 80%/75%. Most expanded thyroid clonotypes (frequency above 0.001) were also found in blood, which suggests that blood repertoires may mirror thyroid immune responses. In validation, the model predicted progression to ophthalmopathy a median of about 6.8 months before onset, with around 70% sensitivity and around 76% specificity. No statistical method was used to set the sample size in advance, and investigators knew the group allocation.

The TCR beta CDR3 regions were amplified from RNA transcripts. A first-round RT-PCR of the TCR CDR3 used the HTBI primer set with the Qiagen OneStep RT-PCR kit. A second multiplex PCR round built the libraries, followed by size selection and purification. Sequencing of the libraries was done on an Illumina HiSeq2000 using paired-end 100 bp reads. Turning to the authors' computational methods: SOAPnuke was used to process the raw data, removing reads that contained adapters or uncalled bases, had a mean Phred below 15, or lacked an exact match to the constant primer or identifier. COPE v1.2.5 was used to merge high-quality paired reads, and clonotypes were defined as unique nucleotide sequences. MiTCR v1.1 was used to align the clonotypes against IMGT TRBV, TRBD and TRBJ reference segments. Analysis was restricted to V-J combinations with a frequency above 0.0001, which covered 99.2% of repertoires. A TCS score was defined as the ratio of F50 (clonal expansion) to E x V (chaos), with BLOSUM62-based TCRdist applied between CDR3 peptides within each V-J. Welch's t-statistics and random forest reduced around 520 V-J features to roughly 13, which were used in a naive Bayes classifier (R e1071). TCRdb applied fastp at Q25 and MiXCR to the public reads, then kept only in-frame beta chains. Rows are unified per CDR3 protein, each entry keeping the most common DNA and genes. None of the V and J calls come from the authors' own analysis; TCRdb made them. The sample includes about 610,000 distinct CDR3 sequences, with around 15% observed a single time. The ten biggest clones cover roughly 3.3% of the sample.

Ophthalmopathy patients had moderately to severely active disease, with a Clinical Activity Score of 3 or more, a NOSPECS grade of 4 or more, and a disease duration of less than 3 months. Patients with uncontrolled infections, other autoimmune diseases, pregnancy or lactation were excluded. Clinical symptoms, serum thyroxine and TRAb, thyroid ultrasound, and orbital computed tomography formed the basis for the diagnoses. PBMCs were separated from 8 to 10 ml of fresh peripheral blood using Ficoll-Paque density gradient centrifugation. Total RNA was extracted using Trizol reagent, and RNA quality was assessed on an Agilent 2100 Bioanalyzer. CDR1 and CDR2, looked up from the germline V gene, are SGHVS and FQNEAQ. From the cysteine up to the phenylalanine, the CDR3 has a length of 16 residues. The DNA shown is the 48-base CDR3, in frame from base 1. V lost 5 bases and J lost 6 bases, and the count of bases not matched to a germline gene is 10.

In its sample, this clonotype was seen many times. Its binding antigen is unknown. Base qualities are missing; no much larger clone stands one base away. Recombination joined TRBV7-8 with TRBJ2-3; TRBD2 fits 11 bases in the junction. Material: blood. This clonotype originated in a woman aged 40 to 50 with Graves' ophthalmopathy. The CDR3 amino acid sequence is: CASSKGGLAEGDTQYF. The bases read TGTGCCAGCAGCAAGGGGGGACTAGCGGAGGGGGATACGCAGTATTTT.